The 20 T cell receptor beta chains below come from one sample, sequenced in a study of monozygotic twins with cystic fibrosis. Only in-frame clones appear in the TCRdb table, and some are missing; sequencing was by immunoSEQ multiplex PCR. The sample has about 9,600 clones, about 91% seen once. The sample was blood. The receptors shown here come from a boy aged 2 to 10 with cystic fibrosis.

This clone was found once. This rearrangement joins TRBV5-5 to TRBJ2-2; 13 bases match TRBD2. Looked up from germline, CDR1 is SGHKS and CDR2 is YYEKEE (reference sequence). Trimming at V came to 4 bases and at J to 3 bases, leaving 15 bases not matched to a gene. There are 20 residues in the CDR3. The DNA for the CDR3 is TGTGCCAGCAGCCTGATACTGACTAGCGGGGGGCCCAATCACACCGGGGAGCTGTTTTTT. Protein sequence: CASSLILTSGGPNHTGELFF.

This chain uses TRBV4-3 with TRBJ1-4; 8 bases line up with TRBD1. V shed 4 bases and J 8 bases; nucleotides not matched to a gene: 3. The CDR3 runs to 13 residues. Germline V gives CDR1 LGHNA, CDR2 YSLEER. CDR3 in amino acids: CASSPYRGEKLFF. DNA for the CDR3: TGCGCCAGCAGCCCCTACAGGGGGGAAAAACTGTTTTTT.

The chain links TRBV4-1 to TRBJ2-5; 8 bases match TRBD1. CDR3 length: 14 amino acids. From germline, CDR1 is MGHRA and CDR2 YSYEKL. V shed 0 bases, J shed 5 bases, and the junction held 2 bases outside the gene matches. The CDR3 region is CASSQDRTGETQYF. DNA for the CDR3: TGCGCCAGCAGCCAAGATCGGACAGGGGAGACCCAGTACTTC.

V gene TRBV11-3 combines with J gene TRBJ2-1; D gene uncertain. Germline CDR1 SGHNT, CDR2 YENEEA. This CDR3 is built from 15 residues. The V end lost 7 bases, the J end lost 6 bases, and 19 bases lay between the germline ends. Written as DNA, the CDR3 is TGTGCCAGCACCAGAACGTTCGTCGATCCCAATGAGCAGTTCTTC. Protein sequence: CASTRTFVDPNEQFF.

The rearrangement uses TRBV5-4 and TRBJ2-3; 7 bases are shared with TRBD1. This CDR3 region has 15 residues. In germline, CDR1 is SGHNT, CDR2 YYREEE (reference sequence). J was trimmed by 2 bases and V by 3 bases; bases with no gene match: 6. This CDR3 reads CASSSSGGPTDTQYF. The CDR3 DNA reads as TGTGCCAGCAGCTCATCAGGGGGACCCACAGATACGCAGTATTTT.

The chain has TRBV6-1 and TRBJ1-1; D is uncertain. V lost 3 bases and J lost 0, with 8 bases in between. The germline gives CDR1 MNHNS, CDR2 SASEGT. There are 14 residues in the CDR3. CDR3 sequence: CASSDLGLNTEAFF. In DNA, the CDR3 is TGTGCCAGCAGTGATTTGGGTCTGAACACTGAAGCTTTCTTT.

The rearrangement links TRBV6-1 to TRBJ2-2, with 8 bases identical to TRBD1. Germline lookup yields CDR1 MNHNS and CDR2 SASEGT. The V gene end was trimmed by 5 bases and the J gene end by 7 bases; junction bases not matched to a gene: 6. The CDR3 runs 14 residues. Here the CDR3 reads CASSPTGDGGELFF. In DNA form, the CDR3 reads TGTGCCAGCAGTCCGACAGGGGATGGCGGGGAGCTGTTTTTT.

The chain combines TRBV5-5 with TRBJ1-2; D unclear. The CDR3 contains 13 residues. Germline V gene data show CDR1 as SGHKS and CDR2 as YYEKEE (reference sequence). V was trimmed by 0 bases and J by 2 bases, leaving 5 bases between them. Here the CDR3 reads CASSLAGNYGYTF. CDR3 in DNA: TGTGCCAGCAGCTTGGCCGGGAACTATGGCTACACCTTC.

The chain employs TRBV7-2 and TRBJ2-7; perhaps D is TRBD1 or TRBD2 (5 bases each). CDR3 length equals 13 residues. Germline values: CDR1 SGHTA, CDR2 FQGNSA. The V end was cut by 5 bases, the J end by 3 bases, with 11 bases between. CDR3 loop: CASSLGPIYEQYF. The CDR3 coding sequence is TGTGCCAGCAGCCTGGGACCGATCTACGAGCAGTACTTC.

This clone appeared once. The gene calls are TRBV19 and TRBJ2-5; TRBD1 matches at 8 bases. The germline V gene encodes CDR1 LNHDA and CDR2 SQIVND (reference sequence). The CDR3 extends over 14 amino acids. V lost 6 bases and J lost 5; bases outside the gene matches: 8. CDR3 nucleotide sequence: TGTGCCAGTAGACCCGACAGGGGTGGGGAGACCCAGTACTTC. Protein product: CASRPDRGGETQYF.

The rearrangement joins TRBV14 to TRBJ1-6; D is unresolved. V gave up 1 base and J gave up 10 bases, with 11 bases separating them. CDR1 is SGHDN and CDR2 is FVKESK in the germline V gene. The CDR3 extends over 14 amino acids. CDR3 DNA sequence: TGTGCCAGCAGCCAAGGAGACCTAACCTCACCCCTCCACTTT. Residues: CASSQGDLTSPLHF.

The chain uses TRBV13 and TRBJ2-6; TRBD1 aligns across 9 bases. Trimming at V came to 2 bases and at J to 2 bases, leaving 16 bases not matched to a gene. CDR1 and CDR2 (germline): PRHDT, FYEKMQ (reference sequence). The CDR3 runs 21 residues. CDR3 loop: CASSLWVQGAFDPAGANVLTF. The CDR3 nucleotides are TGTGCCAGCAGCTTATGGGTACAGGGGGCTTTTGATCCTGCTGGGGCCAACGTCCTGACTTTC.

The chain employs TRBV6-6 and TRBJ1-6; D unclear. The germline CDR1 and CDR2 sequences are MNHNY and SVGAGI (reference sequence). Trimming shortened V by 7 bases and J by 9 bases, and 13 bases separated the two germline ends. The CDR3 runs 13 residues. This chain's CDR3 is CASIPGSASPLHF. The CDR3 nucleotides read TGTGCCAGCATTCCGGGGTCGGCTTCACCCCTCCACTTT.

The chain uses TRBV5-1 and TRBJ2-3; 9 bases align to TRBD2. Per germline, CDR1 SGHRS and CDR2 YFSETQ. CDR3 length: 14 residues. V was clipped by 6 bases and J by 2 bases; unmatched bases: 4. DNA for the CDR3: TGCGCCAGCAACAGCGGGGGGATCACAGATACGCAGTATTTT. Translation gives CASNSGGITDTQYF.

The DNA of the CDR3 is TGTGCCTGGAGTGTCGGAGGGGAAGAGCAGTACTTC. Translating gives CAWSVGGEEQYF. The rearrangement joins TRBV30 to TRBJ2-7, with TRBD2 as a possible D gene (6 bases). The germline V and J ends were trimmed by 0 bases and 7 bases, with 10 bases remaining between them. This CDR3 spans 12 amino acids. Germline CDR1 GTSNPN, CDR2 SVGIG (reference sequence).

The gene calls are TRBV6-5 and TRBJ2-5; tentatively, D is TRBD2 (5 bases). The V end was cut by 0 bases, the J end by 4 bases, with 12 bases between. Germline values: CDR1 MNHEY, CDR2 SVGAGI. CDR3 size: 15 residues. In DNA form, the CDR3 reads TGTGCCAGCAGTTACTCGAATCGCGCGGGAGAGACCCAGTACTTC. Translated, it gives CASSYSNRAGETQYF.

This chain uses TRBV7-8 with TRBJ2-1; the D is unclear. The V end lost 2 bases, the J end lost 0 bases, and 8 bases lay between the germline ends. Per the germline V gene, CDR1 is SGHVS and CDR2 is FQNEAQ. The length of the CDR3 is 15 residues. The CDR3 DNA is TGTGCCAGCAGCTTAACGGCTCGCTCCTACAATGAGCAGTTCTTC. It translates to CASSLTARSYNEQFF.

This chain links TRBV7-9 with TRBJ1-1; D is uncertain. Per the germline V gene, CDR1 is SEHNR and CDR2 is FQNEAQ (reference sequence). The CDR3 contains 17 residues. V was pared by 5 bases and J by 0 bases, with 19 bases between. Written as DNA, the CDR3 is TGTGCCAGCAGCCCCCTCGGTCGGCAGACATTGAACACTGAAGCTTTCTTT. Residues: CASSPLGRQTLNTEAFF.

V and J are TRBV30 and TRBJ2-3; perhaps TRBD2 as D (5 bases). The germline V gene encodes CDR1 GTSNPN and CDR2 SVGIG (reference sequence). V gave up 3 bases and J gave up 0 bases, with 10 bases separating them. This CDR3 spans 14 amino acids. The CDR3 region is CAWRALVSTDTQYF. The CDR3 DNA follows: TGTGCCTGGAGGGCACTAGTTAGCACAGATACGCAGTATTTT.

The gene calls are TRBV6-1 and TRBJ2-1; tentatively, D is TRBD2 (5 bases). The V end lost 2 bases, the J end lost 4 bases, and 9 bases lay between the germline ends. The CDR3 extends over 14 amino acids. The germline CDR1 and CDR2 sequences are MNHNS and SASEGT. CDR3 DNA: TGTGCCAGCAGTGAAAGCGGCAGATACAATGAGCAGTTCTTC. Its protein product is CASSESGRYNEQFF.